This T cell receptor (beta chain) was documented in a study of T cells in tuberculosis. About the study: Sequenced TCRs come from CD1B-GMM tetramer-binding T cells.

General study results and limits: The stringent gate may have excluded weak CD1B-GMM tetramer binders.

Sequenced by immunoSEQ multiplex PCR; TCRdb stores in-frame clones only, minus some. The repertoire consists of about 88,000 clones, with about nine tenths occurring once and the leading ten covering under 2.5%. After thawing and overnight rest, PBMC were stained with GMM-loaded CD1B tetramer, viability dye and anti-CD3 for sorting. CD1B tetramers were loaded with Rhodococcus equi-derived C32 glucose monomycolate. CD14-expressing monocytes were removed from PBMC before cryopreservation and sorting. Sequences were obtained from CD1b-GMM tetramer-negative cells sorted from PBMCs. This receptor was obtained from an adult woman with latent tuberculosis.

The CDR3 sequence is CASTVGQGTYGYTF. The CDR3 DNA follows: TGTGCCAGCACCGTCGGACAGGGAACCTATGGCTACACCTTC. The gene calls are TRBV28 and TRBJ1-2; 8 bases are a match to TRBD1. In germline, CDR1 is MDHEN, CDR2 SYDVKM. CDR3 length equals 14 residues. V was clipped by 7 bases and J by 4 bases; unmatched bases: 8.